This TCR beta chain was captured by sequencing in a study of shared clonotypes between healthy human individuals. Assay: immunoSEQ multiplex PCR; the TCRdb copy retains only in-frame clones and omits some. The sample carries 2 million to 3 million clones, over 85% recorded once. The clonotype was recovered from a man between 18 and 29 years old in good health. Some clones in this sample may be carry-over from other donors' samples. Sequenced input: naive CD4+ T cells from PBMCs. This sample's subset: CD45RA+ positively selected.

Here the CDR3 DNA reads TGTGCTAGTGGTTTGACCCGGATTGGCTACACCTTC. Translation: CASGLTRIGYTF. The rearrangement uses TRBV12-5 and TRBJ1-2; unclear D gene. V was clipped by 2 bases and J by 7 bases, with 8 bases between them. Looked up from germline, CDR1 is LGHNT and CDR2 is FRNRAP. The length of the CDR3 is 12 residues.